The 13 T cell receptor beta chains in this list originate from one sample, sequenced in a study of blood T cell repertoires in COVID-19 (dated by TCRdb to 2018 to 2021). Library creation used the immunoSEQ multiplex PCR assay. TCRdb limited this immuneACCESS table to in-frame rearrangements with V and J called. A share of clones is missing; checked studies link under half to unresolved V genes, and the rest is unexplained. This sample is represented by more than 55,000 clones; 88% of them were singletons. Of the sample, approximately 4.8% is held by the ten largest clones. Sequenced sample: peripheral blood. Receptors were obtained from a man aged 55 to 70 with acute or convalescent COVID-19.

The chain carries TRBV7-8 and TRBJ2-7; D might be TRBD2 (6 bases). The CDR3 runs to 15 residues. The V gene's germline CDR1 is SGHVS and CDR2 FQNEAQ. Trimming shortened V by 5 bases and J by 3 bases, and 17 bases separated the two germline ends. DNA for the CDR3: TGTGCCAGCAGCCGCTCGCGGGATAGCGGCTACGAGCAGTACTTC. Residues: CASSRSRDSGYEQYF. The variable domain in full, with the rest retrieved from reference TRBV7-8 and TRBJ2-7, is GAGVSQSPRYKVAKRGQDVALRCDPISGHVSLFWYQQALGQGPEFLTYFQNEAQLDKSGLPSDRFFAERPEGSVSTLKIQRTQQEDSAVYLCASSRSRDSGYEQYFGPGTRLTVT.

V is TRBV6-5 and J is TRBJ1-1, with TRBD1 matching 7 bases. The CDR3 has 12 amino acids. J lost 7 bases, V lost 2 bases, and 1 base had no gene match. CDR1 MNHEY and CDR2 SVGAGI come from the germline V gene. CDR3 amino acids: CASSYRQGEAFF. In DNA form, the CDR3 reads TGTGCCAGCAGTTACCGACAGGGTGAAGCTTTCTTT.

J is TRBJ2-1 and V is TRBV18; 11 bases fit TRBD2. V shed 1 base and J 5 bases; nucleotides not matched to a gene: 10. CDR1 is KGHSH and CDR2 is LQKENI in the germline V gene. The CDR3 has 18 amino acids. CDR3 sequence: CASSPRVAGGSLHNEQFF. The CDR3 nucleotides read TGTGCCAGCTCACCACGGGTAGCGGGAGGGTCTCTCCACAATGAGCAGTTCTTC.

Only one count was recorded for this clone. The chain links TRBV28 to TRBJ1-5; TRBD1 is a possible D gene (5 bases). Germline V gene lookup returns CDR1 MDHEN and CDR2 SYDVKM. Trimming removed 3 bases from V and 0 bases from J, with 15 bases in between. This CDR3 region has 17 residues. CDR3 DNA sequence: TGTGCCAGCAGTTTTCAGGGAGGGGAATATAGCAATCAGCCCCAGCATTTT. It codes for CASSFQGGEYSNQPQHF. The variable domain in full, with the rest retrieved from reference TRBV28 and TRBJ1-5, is DVKVTQSSRYLVKRTGEKVFLECVQDMDHENMFWYRQDPGLGLRLIYFSYDVKMKEKGDIPEGYSVSREKKERFSLILESASTNQTSMYLCASSFQGGEYSNQPQHFGDGTRLSIL.

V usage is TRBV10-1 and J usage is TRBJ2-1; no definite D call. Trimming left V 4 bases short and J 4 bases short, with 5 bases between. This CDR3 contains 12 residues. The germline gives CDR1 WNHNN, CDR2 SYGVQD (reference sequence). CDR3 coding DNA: TGCGCCAGCAGTGCGGGTTACAATGAGCAGTTCTTC. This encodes CASSAGYNEQFF.

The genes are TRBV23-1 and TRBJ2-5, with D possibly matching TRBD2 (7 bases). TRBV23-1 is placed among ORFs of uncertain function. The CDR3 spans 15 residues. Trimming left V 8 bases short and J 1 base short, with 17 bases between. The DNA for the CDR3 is TGCGCCAGCCTCCACGGGGGGCTATGCCAAGAGACCCAGTACTTC. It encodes CASLHGGLCQETQYF.

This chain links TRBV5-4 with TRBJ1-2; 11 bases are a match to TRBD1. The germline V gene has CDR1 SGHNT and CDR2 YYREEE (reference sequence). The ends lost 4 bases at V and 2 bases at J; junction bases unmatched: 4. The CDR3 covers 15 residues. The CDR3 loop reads CASSRGQGENYGYTF. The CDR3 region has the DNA TGTGCCAGCAGCCGGGGACAGGGGGAGAACTATGGCTACACCTTC.

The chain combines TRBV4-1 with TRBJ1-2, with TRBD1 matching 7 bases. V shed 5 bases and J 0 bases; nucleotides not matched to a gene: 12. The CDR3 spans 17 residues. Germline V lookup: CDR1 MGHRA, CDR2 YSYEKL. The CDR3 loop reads CASSAQGQGGPNYGYTF. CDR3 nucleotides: TGCGCCAGCAGCGCACAGGGCCAGGGGGGACCTAACTATGGCTACACCTTC.

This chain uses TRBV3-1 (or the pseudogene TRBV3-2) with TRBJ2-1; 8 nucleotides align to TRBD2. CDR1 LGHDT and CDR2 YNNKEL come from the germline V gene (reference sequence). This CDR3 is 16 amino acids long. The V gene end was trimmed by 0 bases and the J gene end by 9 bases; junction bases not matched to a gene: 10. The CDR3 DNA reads TGTGCCAGCAGCCAAGATCTATCGGGACTAGGGCCTGAGCAGTTCTTC. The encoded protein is CASSQDLSGLGPEQFF.

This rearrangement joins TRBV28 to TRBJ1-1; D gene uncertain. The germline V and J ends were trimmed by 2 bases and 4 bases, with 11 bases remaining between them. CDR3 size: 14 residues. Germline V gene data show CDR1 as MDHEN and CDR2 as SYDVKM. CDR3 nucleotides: TGTGCCAGCAGTTTAGTCGGCCGGGGCACTGAAGCTTTCTTT. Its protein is CASSLVGRGTEAFF. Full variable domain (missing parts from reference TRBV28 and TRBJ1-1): DVKVTQSSRYLVKRTGEKVFLECVQDMDHENMFWYRQDPGLGLRLIYFSYDVKMKEKGDIPEGYSVSREKKERFSLILESASTNQTSMYLCASSLVGRGTEAFFGQGTRLTVV.

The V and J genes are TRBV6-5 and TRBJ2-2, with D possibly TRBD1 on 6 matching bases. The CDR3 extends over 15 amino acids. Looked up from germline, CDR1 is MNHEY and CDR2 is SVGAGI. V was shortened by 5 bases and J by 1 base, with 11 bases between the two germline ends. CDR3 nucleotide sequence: TGTGCCAGCAGTAGTTGGACAGAGAACACCGGGGAGCTGTTTTTT. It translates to CASSSWTENTGELFF.

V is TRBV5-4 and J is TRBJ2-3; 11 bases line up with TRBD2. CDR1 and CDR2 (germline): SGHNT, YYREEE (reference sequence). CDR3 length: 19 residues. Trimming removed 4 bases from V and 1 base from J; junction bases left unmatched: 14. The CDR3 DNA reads TGTGCCAGCAGCCGGGATCCACTAGCGGGAGAAGAGGGCACAGATACGCAGTATTTT. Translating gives CASSRDPLAGEEGTDTQYF.

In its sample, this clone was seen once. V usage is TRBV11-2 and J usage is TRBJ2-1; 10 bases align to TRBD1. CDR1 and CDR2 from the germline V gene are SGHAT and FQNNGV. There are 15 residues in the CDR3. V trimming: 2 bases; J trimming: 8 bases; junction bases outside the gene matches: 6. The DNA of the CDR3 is TGTGCCAGCAGCTTAACCCGGACAGGGGGAGATGAGCAGTTCTTC. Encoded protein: CASSLTRTGGDEQFF.